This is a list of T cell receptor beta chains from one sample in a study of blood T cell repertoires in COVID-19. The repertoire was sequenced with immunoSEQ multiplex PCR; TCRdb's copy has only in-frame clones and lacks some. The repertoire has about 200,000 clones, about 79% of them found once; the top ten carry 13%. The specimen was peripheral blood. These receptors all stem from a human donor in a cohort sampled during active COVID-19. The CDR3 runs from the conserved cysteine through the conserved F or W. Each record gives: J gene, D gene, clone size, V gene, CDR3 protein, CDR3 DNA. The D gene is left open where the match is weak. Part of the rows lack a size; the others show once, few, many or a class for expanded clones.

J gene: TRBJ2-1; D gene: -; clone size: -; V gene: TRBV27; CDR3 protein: CASSRRQGNYNEQFF; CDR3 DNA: TGTGCCAGCAGCCGTCGGCAGGGTAATTACAATGAGCAGTTCTTC
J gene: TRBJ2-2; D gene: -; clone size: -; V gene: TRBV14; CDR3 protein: CASSHRGANTGELFF; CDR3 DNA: TGTGCCAGCAGCCACAGGGGGGCGAACACCGGGGAGCTGTTTTTT
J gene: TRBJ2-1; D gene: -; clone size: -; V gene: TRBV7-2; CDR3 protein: CASSLLPLWYNEQFF; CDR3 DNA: TGTGCCAGCAGCTTACTGCCACTTTGGTACAATGAGCAGTTCTTC
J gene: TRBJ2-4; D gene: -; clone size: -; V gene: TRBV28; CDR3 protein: CASSLPRGAKNIQYF; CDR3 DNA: TGTGCCAGCAGTTTACCTCGGGGAGCCAAAAACATTCAGTACTTC
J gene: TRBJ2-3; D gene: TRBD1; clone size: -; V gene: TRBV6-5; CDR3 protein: CASPPGGFIDTQYF; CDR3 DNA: TGTGCCAGCCCCCCAGGGGGTTTTATAGATACGCAGTATTTT
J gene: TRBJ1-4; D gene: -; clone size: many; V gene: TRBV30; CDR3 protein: CAWSVLAGGNEKLFF; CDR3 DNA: TGTGCCTGGAGTGTACTGGCCGGAGGGAATGAAAAACTGTTTTTT
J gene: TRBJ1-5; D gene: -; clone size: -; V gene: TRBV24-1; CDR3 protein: CATSDLRQRLNQPQHF; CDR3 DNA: TGTGCCACCAGTGATTTGCGCCAGCGCTTGAATCAGCCCCAGCATTTT
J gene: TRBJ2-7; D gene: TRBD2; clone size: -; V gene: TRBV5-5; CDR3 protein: CASRMTSGRAYEQYF; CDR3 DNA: TGTGCCAGCAGAATGACTAGCGGGAGGGCCTACGAGCAGTACTTC
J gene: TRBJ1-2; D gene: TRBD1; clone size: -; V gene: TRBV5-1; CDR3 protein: CASSRGTAYGYTF; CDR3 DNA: TGCGCCAGCAGCCGCGGGACAGCCTATGGCTACACCTTC
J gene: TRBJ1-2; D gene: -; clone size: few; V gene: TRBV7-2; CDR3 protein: CASSLAPEGIYGYTF; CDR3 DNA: TGTGCCAGCAGCTTAGCCCCAGAGGGTATCTATGGCTACACCTTC
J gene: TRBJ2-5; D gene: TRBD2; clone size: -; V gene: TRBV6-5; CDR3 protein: CASSYGRGGREETQYF; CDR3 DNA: TGTGCCAGCAGTTACGGCCGGGGGGGTAGGGAAGAGACCCAGTACTTC
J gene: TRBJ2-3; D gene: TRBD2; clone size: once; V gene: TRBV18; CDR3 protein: CASSPRLAGSTDTQYF; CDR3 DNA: TGTGCCAGCTCACCCCGACTAGCGGGGAGCACAGATACGCAGTATTTT